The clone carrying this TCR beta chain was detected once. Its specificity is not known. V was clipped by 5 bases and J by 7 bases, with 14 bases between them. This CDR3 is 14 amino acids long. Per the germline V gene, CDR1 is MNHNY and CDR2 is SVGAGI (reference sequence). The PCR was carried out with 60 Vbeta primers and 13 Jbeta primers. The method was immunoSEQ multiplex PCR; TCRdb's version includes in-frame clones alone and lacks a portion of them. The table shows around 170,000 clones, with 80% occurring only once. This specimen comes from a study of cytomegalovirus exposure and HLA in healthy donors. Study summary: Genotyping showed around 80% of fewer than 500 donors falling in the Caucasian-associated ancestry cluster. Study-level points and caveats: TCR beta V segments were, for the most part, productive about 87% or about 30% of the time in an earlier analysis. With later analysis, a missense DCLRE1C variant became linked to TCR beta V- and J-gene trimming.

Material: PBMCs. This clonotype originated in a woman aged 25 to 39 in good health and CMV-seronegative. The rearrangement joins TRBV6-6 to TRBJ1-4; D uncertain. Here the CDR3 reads CASSPSTRREKLFF. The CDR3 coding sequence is TGTGCCAGCAGTCCTTCGACTAGGCGTGAAAAACTGTTTTTT.